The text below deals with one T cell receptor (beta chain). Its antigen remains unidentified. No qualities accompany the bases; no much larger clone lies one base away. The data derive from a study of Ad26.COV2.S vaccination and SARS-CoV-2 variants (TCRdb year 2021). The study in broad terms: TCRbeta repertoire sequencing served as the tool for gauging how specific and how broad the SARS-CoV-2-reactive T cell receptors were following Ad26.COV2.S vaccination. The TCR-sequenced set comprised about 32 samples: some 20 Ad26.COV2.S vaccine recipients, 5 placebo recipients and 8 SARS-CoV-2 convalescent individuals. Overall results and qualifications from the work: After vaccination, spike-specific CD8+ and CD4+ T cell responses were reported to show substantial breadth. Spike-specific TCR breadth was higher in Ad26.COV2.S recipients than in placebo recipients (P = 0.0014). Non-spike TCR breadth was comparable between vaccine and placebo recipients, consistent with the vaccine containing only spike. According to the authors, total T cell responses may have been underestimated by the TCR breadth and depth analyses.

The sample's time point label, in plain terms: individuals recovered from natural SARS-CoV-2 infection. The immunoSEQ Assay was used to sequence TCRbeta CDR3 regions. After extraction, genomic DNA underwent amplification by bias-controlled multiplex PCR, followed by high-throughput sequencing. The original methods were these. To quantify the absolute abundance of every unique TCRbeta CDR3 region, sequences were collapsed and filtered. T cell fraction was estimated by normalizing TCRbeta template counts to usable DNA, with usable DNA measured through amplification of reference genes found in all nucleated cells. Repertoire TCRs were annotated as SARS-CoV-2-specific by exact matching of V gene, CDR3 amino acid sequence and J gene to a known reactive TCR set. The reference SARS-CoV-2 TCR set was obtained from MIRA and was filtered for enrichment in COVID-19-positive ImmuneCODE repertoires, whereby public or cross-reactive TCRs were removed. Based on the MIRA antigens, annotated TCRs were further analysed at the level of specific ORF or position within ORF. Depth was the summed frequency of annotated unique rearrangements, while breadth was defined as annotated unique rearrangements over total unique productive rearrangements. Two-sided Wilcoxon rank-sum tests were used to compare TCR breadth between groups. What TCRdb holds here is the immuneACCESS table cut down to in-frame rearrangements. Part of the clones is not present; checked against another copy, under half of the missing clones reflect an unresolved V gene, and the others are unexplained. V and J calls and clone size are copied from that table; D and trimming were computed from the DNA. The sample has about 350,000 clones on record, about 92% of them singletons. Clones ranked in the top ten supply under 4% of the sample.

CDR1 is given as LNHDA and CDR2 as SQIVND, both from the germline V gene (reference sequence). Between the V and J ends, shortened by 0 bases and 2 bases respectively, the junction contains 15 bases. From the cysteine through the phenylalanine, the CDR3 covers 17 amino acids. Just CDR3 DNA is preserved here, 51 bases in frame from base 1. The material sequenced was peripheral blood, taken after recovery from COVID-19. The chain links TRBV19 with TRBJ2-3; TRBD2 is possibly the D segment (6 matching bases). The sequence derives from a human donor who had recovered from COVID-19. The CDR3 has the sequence CASSIDRAGRNTDTQYF. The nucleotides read TGTGCCAGTAGTATAGATCGGGCGGGGAGAAACACAGATACGCAGTATTTT.